This T cell receptor (beta chain) was sequenced in a study of blood T cell repertoires in COVID-19. Per the original data handling: Scientists estimated how many nucleated cells there were by amplifying reference gene primers. Libraries were prepared by immunoSEQ multiplex PCR; TCRdb keeps only in-frame clonotypes and omits some of them. The DNA gave D and trimming, while V, J and clone size come from that table. The sample has roughly 200,000 clones; around 80% are singletons. The CDR3 has 16 amino acids. After removal of 3 bases from V and 5 bases from J, the junction contained 6 bases not matched to a gene. Germline V gene sequence: CDR1 SGDLS, CDR2 YYNGEE.

Sample: peripheral blood. The TCR was taken from a woman aged 55-69 years with COVID-19, enrolled during active disease. The chain joins TRBV9 to TRBJ2-1; 12 nucleotides agree with TRBD2. CDR3 in DNA: TGTGCCAGCAGCGACCGGACTAGCGGGACGAACAATGAGCAGTTCTTC. Its protein is CASSDRTSGTNNEQFF.